This T cell receptor beta chain was captured in a study of cytomegalovirus exposure and HLA in healthy donors. Study-level background: The approximately 120 validation repertoires, a later analysis reported, used the same platform as the approximately 650 first-cohort repertoires. Whole-study findings and limits: Through in vitro validation, three CMV-associated chains were shown to be specific for CMV antigens. Among TCR beta chains, those listed as cytomegalovirus-associated numbered 164.

For this clone: Antigen specificity is unknown.

The study drew the donors from its approximately 110-subject validation cohort, separate from the roughly 710-subject first cohort. This CDR3 contains 14 residues. From germline, CDR1 is MNHEY and CDR2 SMNVEV (reference sequence). Trimming removed 5 bases at V and 5 bases at J, with 16 bases between. TCRdb's table, derived via immunoSEQ multiplex PCR, lists solely in-frame clones and lacks some. This sample yields about 130,000 clones, of which 75% to 90% are seen a single time; about 6.4% belongs to the top ten. J is TRBJ2-7 and V is TRBV27, with D tentatively TRBD2 (6 bases). This TCR came from a woman aged 30 to 39 in good health and CMV-seropositive. The specimen sequenced was PBMCs. The CDR3 protein is CASSPATGVNEQYF. DNA of the CDR3: TGTGCCAGCAGTCCGGCGACGGGGGTCAACGAGCAGTACTTC.